These T cell receptor beta chains were read from a single sample in a study of cytomegalovirus exposure and HLA in healthy donors. The method was immunoSEQ multiplex PCR; TCRdb's version includes in-frame clones alone and lacks a portion of them. The profile shows 100,000 to 150,000 clones, 80% of them singletons. Sequencing was done on a sample of PBMCs. Receptors originate from a man younger than 45 in good health and CMV-seropositive. Both conserved end residues are part of each CDR3. A D gene is named only where the DNA matches it firmly. The size field is filled for only some rows; it gives once, few, many or a size class.

j_gene: TRBJ1-2
abundance: NA
v_gene: TRBV4-1
d_gene: TRBD1
CDR3aa: CASSQERFRGAVGNYGYTF
CDR3nt: TGCGCCAGCAGCCAAGAGCGCTTCAGGGGGGCGGTTGGTAACTATGGCTACACCTTC

j_gene: TRBJ1-1
abundance: NA
v_gene: TRBV7-2
d_gene: NA
CDR3aa: CASSSGGSDTEAFF
CDR3nt: TGTGCCAGCAGCTCCGGGGGTTCTGACACTGAAGCTTTCTTT

j_gene: TRBJ2-5
abundance: NA
v_gene: TRBV7-3
d_gene: NA
CDR3aa: CASSLTGGIYQETQYF
CDR3nt: TGTGCCAGCAGCTTAACGGGCGGGATTTACCAAGAGACCCAGTACTTC

j_gene: TRBJ2-7
abundance: NA
v_gene: TRBV30
d_gene: NA
CDR3aa: CAWGTGQGYEQYF
CDR3nt: TGTGCCTGGGGTACAGGGCAAGGTTACGAGCAGTACTTC

j_gene: TRBJ1-1
abundance: NA
v_gene: TRBV14
d_gene: NA
CDR3aa: CASSQDFRGEAFF
CDR3nt: TGTGCCAGCAGCCAAGATTTCAGGGGTGAAGCTTTCTTT

j_gene: TRBJ2-2
abundance: NA
v_gene: TRBV18
d_gene: TRBD1
CDR3aa: CASSPTGTVNTGELFF
CDR3nt: TGTGCCAGCTCACCTACGGGGACAGTCAACACCGGGGAGCTGTTTTTT

j_gene: TRBJ1-4
abundance: NA
v_gene: TRBV2
d_gene: NA
CDR3aa: CASRYTVEKLFF
CDR3nt: TGTGCCAGCAGATACACAGTGGAAAAACTGTTTTTT

j_gene: TRBJ1-2
abundance: NA
v_gene: TRBV7-6
d_gene: TRBD1
CDR3aa: CASSQGQGASGYTF
CDR3nt: TGTGCCAGCAGCCAGGGACAGGGGGCGAGTGGCTACACCTTC

j_gene: TRBJ2-3
abundance: few
v_gene: TRBV13
d_gene: TRBD2
CDR3aa: CASSLLTSGESGTQYF
CDR3nt: TGTGCCAGCAGCTTATTAACTAGCGGGGAGTCAGGGACGCAGTATTTT

j_gene: TRBJ1-2
abundance: NA
v_gene: TRBV5-4
d_gene: NA
CDR3aa: CASSNRGDYYGYTF
CDR3nt: TGTGCCAGCAGCAACCGGGGGGATTACTATGGCTACACCTTC

j_gene: TRBJ1-2
abundance: once
v_gene: TRBV10-3
d_gene: NA
CDR3aa: CAITPGLRRGYTF
CDR3nt: TGTGCCATCACCCCGGGACTGCGTCGCGGCTACACCTTC

j_gene: TRBJ2-4
abundance: NA
v_gene: TRBV12-5
d_gene: TRBD2
CDR3aa: CASGLSTSGVKNIQYF
CDR3nt: TGTGCTAGTGGTTTGTCAACTAGCGGGGTTAAAAACATTCAGTACTTC

j_gene: TRBJ2-3
abundance: NA
v_gene: TRBV28
d_gene: TRBD2
CDR3aa: CASSPPGLAGGPTDTQYF
CDR3nt: TGTGCCAGCAGTCCTCCCGGGCTAGCGGGGGGGCCGACAGATACGCAGTATTTT

j_gene: TRBJ1-3
abundance: NA
v_gene: TRBV4-1
d_gene: TRBD1
CDR3aa: CASSQDAGQPRNTIYF
CDR3nt: TGCGCCAGCAGCCAAGACGCGGGACAGCCCAGAAACACCATATATTTT

j_gene: TRBJ1-2
abundance: NA
v_gene: TRBV5-5
d_gene: NA
CDR3aa: CASRPSLAQDYGYTF
CDR3nt: TGTGCCAGCAGACCCTCCCTAGCGCAGGACTATGGCTACACCTTC

j_gene: TRBJ2-1
abundance: NA
v_gene: TRBV5-1
d_gene: TRBD2
CDR3aa: CASSYTSGSSYNEQFF
CDR3nt: TGCGCCAGCAGCTATACTAGCGGAAGCTCCTACAATGAGCAGTTCTTC

j_gene: TRBJ1-4
abundance: NA
v_gene: TRBV14
d_gene: NA
CDR3aa: CASSQDITIEEKLFF
CDR3nt: TGTGCCAGCAGCCAAGATATCACGATAGAGGAAAAACTGTTTTTT